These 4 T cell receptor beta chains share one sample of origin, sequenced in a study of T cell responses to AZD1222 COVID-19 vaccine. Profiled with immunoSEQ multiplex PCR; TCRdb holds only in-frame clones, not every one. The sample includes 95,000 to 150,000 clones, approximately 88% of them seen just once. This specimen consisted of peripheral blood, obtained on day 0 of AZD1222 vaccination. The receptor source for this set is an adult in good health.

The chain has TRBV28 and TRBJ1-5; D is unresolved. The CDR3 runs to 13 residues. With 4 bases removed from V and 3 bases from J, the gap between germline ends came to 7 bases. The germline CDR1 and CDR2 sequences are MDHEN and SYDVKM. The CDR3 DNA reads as TGTGCCAGCAGTTCGCAGACCAATCAGCCCCAGCATTTT. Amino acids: CASSSQTNQPQHF.

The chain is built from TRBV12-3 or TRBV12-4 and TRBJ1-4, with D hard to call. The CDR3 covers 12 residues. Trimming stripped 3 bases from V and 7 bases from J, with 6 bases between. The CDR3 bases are TGTGCCAGCAGTTTCACACGTGAAAAACTGTTTTTT. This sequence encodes CASSFTREKLFF.

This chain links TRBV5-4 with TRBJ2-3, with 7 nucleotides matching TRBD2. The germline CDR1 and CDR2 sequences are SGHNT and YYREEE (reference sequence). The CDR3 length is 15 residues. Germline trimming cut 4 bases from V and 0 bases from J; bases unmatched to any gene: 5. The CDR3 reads CASSRVGGSTDTQYF. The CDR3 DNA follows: TGTGCCAGCAGCCGCGTGGGGGGGAGCACAGATACGCAGTATTTT.

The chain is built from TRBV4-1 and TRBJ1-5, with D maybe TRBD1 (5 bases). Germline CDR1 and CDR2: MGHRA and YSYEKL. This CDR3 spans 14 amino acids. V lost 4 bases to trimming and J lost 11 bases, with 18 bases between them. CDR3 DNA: TGCGCCAGCAGCCCCACGGACACTGCTTCATCCCAGCATTTT. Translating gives CASSPTDTASSQHF.